This note documents a single T cell receptor (beta chain) sequence. Its matching antigen is unknown. The entry originates in a study of T cell responses to AZD1222 COVID-19 vaccine. General study findings and limits: Sampling captured repertoires only after the peak T cell response. White British donors predominated, females outnumbered males, and clonal diversity was possibly underestimated. Increases in Spike-specific TCR breadth and depth were seen after two AZD1222 doses.

Profiled with immunoSEQ multiplex PCR; TCRdb holds only in-frame clones, not every one. The sample shows under 200,000 clones, 80% to 95% of them seen only once. This CDR3 contains 13 residues. Germline V gene sequence: CDR1 SNHLY, CDR2 FYNNEI. V was cut by 6 bases and J by 4 bases, with 13 bases left in between. The clonotype originates from an adult in good health. The chain joins TRBV2 to TRBJ2-7; D is perhaps TRBD2 (6 bases). The sample was peripheral blood, taken on day 0 of AZD1222 vaccination. This CDR3 reads CASSGGEEYEQYF. CDR3 in DNA: TGTGCCAGCAGCGGAGGGGAGGAGTACGAGCAGTACTTC.